This T cell receptor (beta chain) was sequenced in a study of cytomegalovirus exposure and HLA in healthy donors. General observations from the study: In a later analysis, TCR beta V- and J-gene trimming showed a link to a missense DCLRE1C variant. Further analysis was carried out later, and it showed several of the most significant clusters appearing linked to common viral pathogens. Previous analysis showed most TCR beta V segments were productive about 87% or about 30% of the time. Cytomegalovirus association was listed for about 160 TCR beta chains.

Vbeta (60) and Jbeta (13) primers were used in the PCR. Produced via immunoSEQ multiplex PCR; TCRdb's table is partial and in-frame only. The sample has roughly 120,000 clones; roughly 63% are singletons. The CDR3 consists of 16 residues. J lost 1 base, V lost 5 bases, and 9 bases had no gene match. CDR1 and CDR2 from the germline V gene are MNHEY and SMNVEV (reference sequence). With regard to this clone: Its antigen remains unknown.

The chain combines TRBV27 with TRBJ1-1; TRBD1 matches 8 bases. This receptor was taken from a man aged 30 to 39 in good health and CMV-seropositive. Sequenced sample: PBMCs. The CDR3, as DNA: TGTGCCAGCAGTCCTTTCAGGGGGCGCGGGAACACTGAAGCTTTCTTT. Amino acid sequence: CASSPFRGRGNTEAFF.